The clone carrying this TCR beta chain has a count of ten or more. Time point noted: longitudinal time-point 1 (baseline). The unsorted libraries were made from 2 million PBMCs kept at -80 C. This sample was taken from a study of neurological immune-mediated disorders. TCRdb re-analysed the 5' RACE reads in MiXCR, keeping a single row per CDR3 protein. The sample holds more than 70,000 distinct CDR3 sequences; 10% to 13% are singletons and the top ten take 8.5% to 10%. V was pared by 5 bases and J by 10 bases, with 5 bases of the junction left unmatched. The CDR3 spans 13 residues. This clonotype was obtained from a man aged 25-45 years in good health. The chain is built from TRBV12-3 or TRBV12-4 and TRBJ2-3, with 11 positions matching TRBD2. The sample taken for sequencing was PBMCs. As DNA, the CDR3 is TGTGCCAGCAGTGATATAGCGGGAGGGCCGCAGTATTTT. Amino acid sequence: CASSDIAGGPQYF.